The sequence of this T cell receptor (beta chain) was determined in a study of blood T cell repertoires in COVID-19. Clones were sequenced by immunoSEQ multiplex PCR, and TCRdb holds only the in-frame ones, with some missing. The repertoire holds about 160,000 clones, with more than 80% as singletons. The CDR3 runs to 17 residues. Germline lookup yields CDR1 SGHAT and CDR2 FQNNGV. V was pared by 6 bases and J by 4 bases, with 10 bases of the junction left unmatched. This sequence joins TRBV11-2 and TRBJ2-2, with TRBD2 identical over 11 bases. This sequence was found in a human donor in a cohort sampled during active COVID-19. The sequenced sample consisted of peripheral blood. DNA for the CDR3: TGTGCCAGCAGTGGGACTAGCGGCCCGATACTCACCGGGGAGCTGTTTTTT. This encodes CASSGTSGPILTGELFF. The whole variable domain, remainder taken from reference TRBV11-2 and TRBJ2-2, is EAGVAQSPRYKIIEKRQSVAFWCNPISGHATLYWYQQILGQGPKLLIQFQNNGVVDDSQLPKDRFSAERLKGVDSTLKIQPAKLEDSAVYLCASSGTSGPILTGELFFGEGSRLTVL.